One T cell receptor (beta chain) is described in this entry. What it recognizes is unknown. The ends lost 4 bases at V and 0 bases at J; junction bases unmatched: 5. Germline CDR1 is MGHRA and CDR2 is YSYEKL. This CDR3 spans 16 amino acids. This record comes from a study of T cell repertoires in cytomegalovirus infection. Whole-study results and caveats: The ex vivo response was dominated by HLA-C-restricted CMV-specific TCR beta clonotypes. Summed frequency of shared TCR beta families picked out CMV carriers who also had the relevant HLA.

TCRdb ran MiXCR on the reads and lists one entry per CDR3 protein. The sample comprises approximately 750,000 distinct CDR3 sequences, less than 40% of which are singletons, and about 2.8% rests with the top ten. The chain employs TRBV4-1 and TRBJ2-3; 9 bases are shared with TRBD1. The TCR sequence derives from a human donor in good health (CMV status not recorded). Some clones in this sample may be carry-over from other donors' samples. The sequencing input was PBMCs. CDR3: CASSPWTGASTDTQYF. CDR3 nucleotide sequence: TGCGCCAGCAGCCCTTGGACAGGGGCTAGCACAGATACGCAGTATTTT.